This T cell receptor beta chain emerged from a study of T cells in Graves' hyperthyroidism and ophthalmopathy (dated by TCRdb to about 2019). Study-wide context: Peripheral blood was collected at initial diagnosis, before any treatment. After blood sampling, hyperthyroidism patients were treated with methimazole at a starting dose of 30 mg daily, and ophthalmopathy patients were treated with high-dose intravenous methylprednisolone. In more than 5 Graves' hyperthyroidism patients, the study also compared T-cell repertoires from thyroid tissue with T-cell repertoires from blood. The roughly 100 discovery patients were randomly divided into training and test sets at a 7:3 ratio. According to the paper, TCR Vbeta CDR3 sequencing was carried out on around 140 peripheral blood samples, which came from over 40 ophthalmopathy, approximately 72 hyperthyroidism and some 17 progressor patients. A discovery cohort of about a hundred patients, about 44 with Graves' ophthalmopathy and approximately 57 with stable Graves' hyperthyroidism, was used to find distinguishing TCR V-J signatures. Prospective prediction of ophthalmopathy was tested in an independent validation cohort consisting of 18 hyperthyroidism patients and about 17 patients who later progressed to ophthalmopathy. Beyond this particular receptor, the publication reports: Blood samples also contained most of the expanded thyroid clonotypes (frequency above 0.001), which suggests that blood repertoires may reflect thyroid immune responses. In validation, the model predicted progression to ophthalmopathy with over 65% sensitivity and less than 80% specificity, a median of 6.5 months before onset. Ophthalmopathy was separated from stable hyperthyroidism by a 13 V-J signature model, with over 85% sensitivity and about 81% specificity obtained in cross-validation and 80%/75% obtained in testing. Sample size was not statistically predetermined, and blinding of investigators to group allocation was not performed.

In the ophthalmopathy patients, disease was moderately to severely active, with a Clinical Activity Score of 3 or more, a NOSPECS grade of 4 or more, and a duration of less than 3 months. Exclusion was applied to patients with uncontrolled infections, other autoimmune diseases, pregnancy or lactation. Clinical symptoms, serum thyroxine and TRAb, thyroid ultrasound, and orbital computed tomography formed the basis for the diagnoses. PBMCs were separated from around 9.1 ml of fresh peripheral blood using Ficoll-Paque density gradient centrifugation. Total RNA was extracted with Trizol reagent, and quality was checked on an Agilent 2100 Bioanalyzer. A note on this clonotype: Its target antigen remains unknown. No much larger clonotype is one base removed from it; base qualities were not supplied.

Amplification of TCR beta CDR3 regions was carried out from RNA transcripts. The TCR CDR3 was subjected to a first round of RT-PCR using the HTBI primer set and the Qiagen OneStep RT-PCR kit. A second multiplex PCR round built the libraries, followed by size selection and purification. Libraries were sequenced paired-end with 100 bp reads on an Illumina HiSeq2000. The paper's processing steps were these. Raw data were processed with SOAPnuke, discarding reads with adapters, uncalled bases, mean Phred below 15, or no exact constant-primer or identifier match. High-quality paired reads were merged using COPE v1.2.5, and each unique nucleotide sequence was defined as a clonotype. Clonotypes were aligned to IMGT TRBV, TRBD and TRBJ reference segments using MiTCR v1.1. Only V-J combinations with frequency above 0.0001, covering about 99% of repertoires, were analysed. A TCS score was defined as the ratio between F50 (clonal expansion) and ExV (chaos), using BLOSUM62-based TCRdist between CDR3 peptides within each V-J. Welch's t-statistics and random forest reduced roughly 530 V-J features to some 14, which were used in a naive Bayes classifier (R e1071). TCRdb applied fastp at Q25 and MiXCR to the public reads, then kept only in-frame beta chains. When rows share a CDR3 protein, they turn into one entry using the most common DNA and genes. These V and J calls originate from TCRdb's pipeline instead of the authors' own analysis. This sample has 500,000 to 650,000 distinct CDR3 sequences in its table, and approximately 17% of those were observed once. Together, the top ten hold around 17% of the sample.

The CDR1 and CDR2 encoded by the germline V gene are MGHDK and SYGVNS. Trimming leaves V shorter by 3 bases and J shorter by 3 bases, with the junction holding 8 bases beyond the gene matches. Counted from cysteine to phenylalanine, this CDR3 has 16 amino acids. Just CDR3 DNA is preserved here, 48 bases in frame from base 1. The clonotype originates from a woman aged 18-35 years with Graves' ophthalmopathy. The sample comprised blood. In this chain, TRBV25-1 is recombined with TRBJ2-1; TRBD1 fits 7 bases in the junction. The CDR3 protein: CASSDSGTASYNEQFF. The DNA reads TGTGCCAGCAGTGATTCCGGGACAGCGAGCTACAATGAGCAGTTCTTC.